Presented here are 30 T cell receptor beta chains from one specimen sequenced in a study of CD4 T cells in relation to SARS-CoV-2 and coronaviruses (dated by TCRdb to the early 2020s). Their recognized antigens are unknown. The method was the immunoSEQ multiplex PCR assay. The immuneACCESS repertoire file appears here via TCRdb, limited to in-frame rearrangements. These files lack a portion of the clones; in checked studies, under half of the deficit traces to unresolved V genes, and the cause of the others is not known. In all, the sample holds tens of thousands of clones, and about 70% of those were seen once. Roughly 19% of the sample comes from the top ten. CD4+ T cells from unexposed donors were collected before the COVID-19 pandemic (2011-2018). After less than 13 days of culture, CD4+ T cells were isolated with the EasySep CD4+ T cell isolation kit. The sample comprised CD4+ T cells from PBMCs, cultured in vitro. Source of these receptors: a human donor in good health.

V is TRBV7-9 and J is TRBJ2-3; D gene unclear. The germline gives CDR1 SEHNR, CDR2 FQNEAQ (reference sequence). The CDR3 totals 13 residues. Trimming pared 4 bases from V and 9 bases from J, leaving 14 bases between. The CDR3 bases are TGTGCCAGCAGCTCCTTTCATACTGCAACGCAGTATTTT. The encoded protein is CASSSFHTATQYF. The full variable domain, with the rest looked up from reference TRBV7-9 and TRBJ2-3, is DTGVSQNPRHKITKRGQNVTFRCDPISEHNRLYWYRQTLGQGPEFLTYFQNEAQLEKSRLLSDRFSAERPKGSFSTLEIQRTEQGDSAMYLCASSSFHTATQYFGPGTRLTVL.

Only a few counts were recorded for this clone. The chain joins TRBV4-2 to TRBJ2-2, with D unresolved. The CDR3 has 14 amino acids. In germline, CDR1 is LGHNA, CDR2 YNFKEQ. V was cut by 0 bases and J by 3 bases, with 5 bases left in between. The CDR3 region is CASSQDVDTGELFF. CDR3 in DNA: TGTGCCAGCAGCCAAGATGTTGACACCGGGGAGCTGTTTTTT.

The J gene is TRBJ1-2, the V gene TRBV18; 7 bases match TRBD1. Germline V gives CDR1 KGHSH, CDR2 LQKENI. This CDR3 region has 17 residues. V was clipped by 3 bases and J by 1 base; unmatched bases: 11. Written as DNA, the CDR3 is TGTGCCAGCTCACCGATGCGACAGGGCGGGCTTAACTATGGCTACACCTTC. Translating it yields CASSPMRQGGLNYGYTF.

The table lists this clone with a few counts. The chain is built from TRBV6-6 and TRBJ1-2; 8 bases line up with TRBD1. J lost 2 bases, V lost 6 bases, and 8 bases had no gene match. The CDR3 runs to 15 residues. Germline lookup yields CDR1 MNHNY and CDR2 SVGAGI (reference sequence). CDR3 region: CASREDREGNYGYTF. The CDR3 bases are TGTGCCAGCAGGGAGGACAGGGAGGGAAACTATGGCTACACCTTC.

This clone was observed a few times. This CDR3 reads CASSRLRGELFF. The CDR3 nucleotides are TGTGCCAGCAGCAGGCTAAGGGGGGAGCTGTTTTTT. The V and J genes are TRBV7-2 and TRBJ2-2; no definite D call. Germline loops: CDR1 SGHTA, CDR2 FQGNSA. The CDR3 totals 12 residues. V was cut by 5 bases and J by 8 bases, with 9 bases left in between.

The J gene is TRBJ2-5, the V gene TRBV7-2; D gene ambiguous. This CDR3 is 11 amino acids long. Looked up from germline, CDR1 is SGHTA and CDR2 is FQGNSA. Between the trimmed V and J ends, which lost 6 bases and 4 bases, there was a span of 6 bases. The CDR3 reads CASSPGETQYF. Written as DNA, the CDR3 is TGTGCCAGCAGTCCCGGAGAGACCCAGTACTTC.

The chain is built from TRBV9 and TRBJ1-2; tentative D call: TRBD1 (6 bases). V was shortened by 4 bases and J by 3 bases, with 16 bases between the two germline ends. Germline V gene data show CDR1 as SGDLS and CDR2 as YYNGEE. There are 15 residues in the CDR3. CDR3 nucleotide sequence: TGTGCCAGCAGCACCCAGGTGGGGGCAGACTATGGCTACACCTTC. Amino acid sequence: CASSTQVGADYGYTF.

V usage is TRBV18 and J usage is TRBJ2-7; TRBD1 is a possible D gene (6 bases). Looked up from germline, CDR1 is KGHSH and CDR2 is LQKENI. The CDR3 length is 15 residues. Trimming removed 3 bases from V and 2 bases from J, with 14 bases in between. This CDR3 reads CASSPGPGDTYEQYF. The CDR3 DNA reads as TGTGCCAGCTCACCTGGACCCGGGGACACCTACGAGCAGTACTTC.

CDR3 sequence reads: CASSYSIGTGDGYTF. The DNA for the CDR3 is TGTGCCAGCAGTTACTCGATTGGGACAGGGGACGGCTACACCTTC. The rearrangement links TRBV6-5 to TRBJ1-2; the match to TRBD1 covers 10 bases. V trimming: 0 bases; J trimming: 8 bases; junction bases outside the gene matches: 6. Germline V lookup: CDR1 MNHEY, CDR2 SVGAGI. The CDR3 spans 15 residues.

The J gene is TRBJ2-7, the V gene TRBV6-5; TRBD2 agrees at 10 bases. Germline values: CDR1 MNHEY, CDR2 SVGAGI. The CDR3 runs 15 residues. V lost 2 bases, J lost 3 bases, and 4 bases stayed unmatched. The CDR3 here is CASSYRAGGIYEQYF. Written as DNA, the CDR3 is TGTGCCAGCAGTTACAGAGCGGGAGGGATCTACGAGCAGTACTTC.

The rearrangement links TRBV5-1 to TRBJ2-3; 12 bases map to TRBD2. The junction had 9 bases not matched to a gene; V was cut back by 4 bases and J by 0 bases. The germline V gene encodes CDR1 SGHRS and CDR2 YFSETQ. The CDR3 is 18 residues long. CDR3 sequence reads: CASSEGLAGTTSTDTQYF. The CDR3 DNA is TGCGCCAGCAGCGAAGGACTAGCGGGGACTACTAGCACAGATACGCAGTATTTT.

The V and J genes are TRBV5-6 and TRBJ1-6; D is unresolved. V was cut by 0 bases and J by 7 bases, with 8 bases left in between. Germline CDR1 and CDR2: SGHDT and YYEEEE. The CDR3 extends over 14 amino acids. DNA of the CDR3: TGTGCCAGCAGCTTGGTTGGGAACAATTCACCCCTCCACTTT. This gives the protein CASSLVGNNSPLHF.

The chain couples TRBV3-1 (or the pseudogene TRBV3-2) to TRBJ2-2; no clear D gene. The germline CDR1 and CDR2 sequences are LGHDT and YNNKEL (reference sequence). This CDR3 comprises 12 residues. The V end lost 8 bases, the J end lost 6 bases, and 10 bases lay between the germline ends. This CDR3 is CASATGPGELFF. As DNA, the CDR3 is TGTGCCAGCGCCACCGGACCCGGGGAGCTGTTTTTT.

V and J are TRBV5-5 and TRBJ2-7; TRBD1 might be the D (6 bases). V lost 5 bases and J lost 0, with 9 bases in between. The CDR3 is 13 residues long. Germline CDR1 is SGHKS and CDR2 is YYEKEE (reference sequence). CDR3 in amino acids: CASSPGHSYEQYF. The CDR3 DNA follows: TGTGCCAGCAGTCCGGGACACTCCTACGAGCAGTACTTC.

The CDR3 sequence is CASRGQGGTYEQYF. CDR3 in DNA: TGCGCCAGCAGGGGACAGGGGGGTACCTACGAGCAGTACTTC. The chain has TRBV5-1 and TRBJ2-7, with TRBD1 matching 11 bases. This CDR3 is built from 14 residues. CDR1 and CDR2 from the germline V gene are SGHRS and YFSETQ. V trimming: 5 bases; J trimming: 2 bases; junction bases outside the gene matches: 3.

The chain joins TRBV5-5 to TRBJ2-2, with D perhaps TRBD2 (5 bases). The germline V gene encodes CDR1 SGHKS and CDR2 YYEKEE (reference sequence). This CDR3 comprises 16 residues. Trimming shortened V by 0 bases and J by 3 bases, and 12 bases separated the two germline ends. The CDR3 protein is CASSLVATTDTGELFF. The CDR3 nucleotides are TGTGCCAGCAGCTTGGTAGCGACAACGGACACCGGGGAGCTGTTTTTT.

The chain has TRBV19 and TRBJ1-5, with D possibly being TRBD1 (6 bases). The CDR3 runs 15 residues. With 6 bases removed from V and 1 base from J, the gap between germline ends came to 13 bases. Germline assignment: CDR1 LNHDA and CDR2 SQIVND (reference sequence). CDR3 bases: TGTGCCAGTAGAAAGGGGGGAGGGAGCAATCAGCCCCAGCATTTT. This translates into CASRKGGGSNQPQHF.

V and J are TRBV7-2 and TRBJ2-1, with 7 bases aligning to TRBD2. V was clipped by 5 bases and J by 4 bases; unmatched bases: 8. Per germline, CDR1 SGHTA and CDR2 FQGNSA. The CDR3 is 15 amino acids. The DNA for the CDR3 is TGTGCCAGCAGCCTGGATACTAGCGCTTACAATGAGCAGTTCTTC. Protein: CASSLDTSAYNEQFF.

The rearrangement uses TRBV19 and TRBJ1-5; D remains unclear. The CDR3 contains 12 residues. V was cut by 6 bases and J by 5 bases, with 8 bases left in between. The germline CDR1 and CDR2 sequences are LNHDA and SQIVND (reference sequence). The CDR3 nucleotides are TGTGCCAGTAGGCCCGGGGATCAGCCCCAGCATTTT. Protein sequence: CASRPGDQPQHF.

The V and J genes are TRBV6-2 or TRBV6-3 and TRBJ1-5; TRBD1 agrees at 9 bases. Germline loops: CDR1 MNHEY, CDR2 SVGEGT. Trimming at V came to 6 bases and at J to 5 bases, leaving 5 bases not matched to a gene. The CDR3 sequence is 14 residues long. The DNA for the CDR3 is TGTGCCAGCAGACCTACAGGGGGCTATCAGCCCCAGCATTTT. This encodes CASRPTGGYQPQHF.

The rearrangement uses TRBV7-2 and TRBJ1-1; D gene ambiguous. The V end lost 5 bases, the J end lost 0 bases, and 10 bases lay between the germline ends. The CDR3 totals 14 residues. CDR1 and CDR2 (germline): SGHTA, FQGNSA. The CDR3 DNA reads TGTGCCAGCAGCCGCCTAAGGGTGAACACTGAAGCTTTCTTT. This codes for CASSRLRVNTEAFF.

The V and J genes are TRBV11-2 and TRBJ2-7, with 7 bases that match TRBD2. The ends lost 7 bases at V and 5 bases at J; junction bases unmatched: 11. Germline V CDR1 and CDR2: SGHAT, FQNNGV. The CDR3 loop spans 14 amino acids. CDR3 nucleotides: TGTGCCAGCAACCCCGCGGGAGCCAACCACGAGCAGTACTTC. It specifies CASNPAGANHEQYF.

This clone was detected once. The CDR3 protein is CASSFRGNSPLHF. CDR3 DNA sequence: TGTGCCAGCAGTTTCCGAGGGAATTCACCCCTCCACTTT. This chain joins TRBV12-3 or TRBV12-4 and TRBJ1-6; D uncertain. The V and J ends lost 3 bases and 7 bases respectively, with 7 bases between them. This CDR3 comprises 13 residues.

The chain couples TRBV30 to TRBJ1-2, with 8 positions matching TRBD1. Germline CDR1 and CDR2: GTSNPN and SVGIG (reference sequence). The trim removed 5 bases at V and 5 bases at J, leaving 7 bases unmatched. The CDR3 is 13 residues long. In DNA, the CDR3 is TGTGCCTGGGCAGGGGGCGCGGGGTATGGCTACACCTTC. Translation gives CAWAGGAGYGYTF.

The V gene is TRBV5-1, the J gene TRBJ2-1, with 8 nucleotides matching TRBD2. With 3 bases clipped from V and 7 bases from J, the junction kept 6 bases outside the gene matches. Looked up from germline, CDR1 is SGHRS and CDR2 is YFSETQ. This CDR3 spans 14 amino acids. CDR3 residues: CASSYGTRSNEQFF. In DNA, the CDR3 is TGCGCCAGCAGCTACGGGACTAGGTCGAATGAGCAGTTCTTC. Together with reference TRBV5-1 and TRBJ2-1, the CDR3 gives the full variable domain: KAGVTQTPRYLIKTRGQQVTLSCSPISGHRSVSWYQQTPGQGLQFLFEYFSETQRNKGNFPGRFSGRQFSNSRSEMNVSTLELGDSALYLCASSYGTRSNEQFFGPGTRLTVL.

The J gene is TRBJ2-6, the V gene TRBV2; perhaps TRBD2 as D (5 bases). V dropped 8 bases and J dropped 0 bases, with 11 bases sitting between them. Germline V gene lookup returns CDR1 SNHLY and CDR2 FYNNEI. This CDR3 is 15 amino acids long. The CDR3 here is CASPPADSGANVLTF. The CDR3 DNA sequence: TGTGCCAGCCCCCCAGCGGACTCTGGGGCCAACGTCCTGACTTTC.

This sequence joins TRBV6-5 and TRBJ2-7; D not resolved. The CDR3 length is 14 residues. V was shortened by 4 bases and J by 3 bases, with 13 bases between the two germline ends. CDR1 is MNHEY and CDR2 is SVGAGI in the germline V gene. CDR3 DNA sequence: TGTGCCAGCAGTTCCCCCCGGGTAAGCTACGAGCAGTACTTC. Protein product: CASSSPRVSYEQYF.

The chain couples TRBV19 to TRBJ1-2, with TRBD1 matching 7 bases. This CDR3 comprises 14 residues. CDR1 and CDR2 from the germline V gene are LNHDA and SQIVND (reference sequence). The V and J ends lost 6 bases and 4 bases, in that order; junction bases with no gene match: 8. The CDR3 sequence is CASRLQGELYGYTF. CDR3 in DNA: TGTGCCAGTAGGTTGCAGGGGGAGCTCTATGGCTACACCTTC.

The rearrangement uses TRBV6-4 and TRBJ2-2; tentative D call: TRBD2 (6 bases). Germline CDR1 and CDR2: MRHNA and SNTAGT. Trimming removed 0 bases at V and 7 bases at J, with 15 bases between. This CDR3 region has 16 residues. The chain's CDR3 is CASSDSRETAGGELFF. In DNA form, the CDR3 reads TGTGCCAGCAGTGACTCTCGGGAGACGGCGGGCGGGGAGCTGTTTTTT.

The gene calls are TRBV7-2 and TRBJ1-2; a possible D gene is TRBD1 (6 bases). Germline assignment: CDR1 SGHTA and CDR2 FQGNSA. V lost 1 base to trimming and J lost 1 base, with 19 bases between them. The CDR3 extends over 18 amino acids. The CDR3 here is CASSLEGGGSHYNYGYTF. CDR3 bases: TGTGCCAGCAGCTTAGAAGGGGGGGGCTCTCATTATAACTATGGCTACACCTTC.